The source of this T cell receptor beta chain is a study of regulatory T cells in long-lasting Graves disease. Overall study results and limits: Accuracy might have suffered from few samples.

Time point: newly diagnosed GD, antithyroid drugs for less than 3 months. PBMC-extracted RNA yielded the TCR library. Arm-PCR with iRepertoire HTBI primers amplified the CDR3 regions for these TCR beta libraries. Each CDR3 protein is one row after TCRdb ran MiXCR on the multiplex PCR reads. Of about 560,000 distinct CDR3 sequences detected, approximately 16% appear once; the ten largest clones hold 9.5% to 15%. Concerning this clonotype: Antigen unknown.

Germline V gene lookup returns CDR1 SGHAT and CDR2 FQNNGV. V dropped 2 bases and J dropped 0 bases, with 11 bases sitting between them. The CDR3 runs 16 residues. Another study also made use of these data, one on T cells in Graves' hyperthyroidism and ophthalmopathy. That work adds: A set of HTBI primers served as the primers for a first-round RT-PCR of the TCR CDR3. Median prediction lead before ophthalmopathy onset was 5 to 7.5 months with the model.

Sequencing was performed on peripheral blood mononuclear cells (PBMCs), taken at new diagnosis, from a patient treated with antithyroid drugs. The source is a man aged 18-30 years with Graves disease. The V gene is TRBV11-2, the J gene TRBJ1-3; D ambiguous. CDR3 coding DNA: TGTGCCAGCAGCTTATTATCAGCGAGCTCTGGAAACACCATATATTTT. It is translated as CASSLLSASSGNTIYF.